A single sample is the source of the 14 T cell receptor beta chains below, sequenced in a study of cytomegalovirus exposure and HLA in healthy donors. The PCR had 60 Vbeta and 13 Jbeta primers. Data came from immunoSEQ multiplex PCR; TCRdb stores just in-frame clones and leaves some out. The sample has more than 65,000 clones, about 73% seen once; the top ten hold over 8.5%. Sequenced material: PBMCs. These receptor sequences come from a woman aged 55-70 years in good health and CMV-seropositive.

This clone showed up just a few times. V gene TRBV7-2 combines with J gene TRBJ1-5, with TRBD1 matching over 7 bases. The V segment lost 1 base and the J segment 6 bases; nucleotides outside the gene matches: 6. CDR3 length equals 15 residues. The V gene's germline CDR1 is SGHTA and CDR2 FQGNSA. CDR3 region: CASSLGQGYSQPQHF. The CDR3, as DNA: TGTGCCAGCAGCTTAGGACAGGGATATTCTCAGCCCCAGCATTTT.

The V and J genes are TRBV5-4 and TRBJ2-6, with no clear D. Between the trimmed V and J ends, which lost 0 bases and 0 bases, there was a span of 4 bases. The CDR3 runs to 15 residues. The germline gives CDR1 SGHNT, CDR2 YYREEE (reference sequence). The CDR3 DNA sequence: TGTGCCAGCAGCTTGGCCTTCTCTGGGGCCAACGTCCTGACTTTC. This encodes CASSLAFSGANVLTF.

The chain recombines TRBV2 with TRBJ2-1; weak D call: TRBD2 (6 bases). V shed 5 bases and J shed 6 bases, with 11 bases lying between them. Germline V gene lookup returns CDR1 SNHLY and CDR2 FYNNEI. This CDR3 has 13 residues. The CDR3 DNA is TGTGCCAGCAGTCCGGGACTCAGCAATGAGCAGTTCTTC. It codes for CASSPGLSNEQFF.

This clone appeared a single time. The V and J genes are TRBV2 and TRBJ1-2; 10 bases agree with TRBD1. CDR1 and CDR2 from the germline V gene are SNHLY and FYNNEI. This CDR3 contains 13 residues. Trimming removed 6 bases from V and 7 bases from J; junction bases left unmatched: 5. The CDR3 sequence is CASSLGQGVGYTF. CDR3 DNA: TGTGCCAGCAGCCTTGGACAGGGGGTTGGCTACACCTTC.

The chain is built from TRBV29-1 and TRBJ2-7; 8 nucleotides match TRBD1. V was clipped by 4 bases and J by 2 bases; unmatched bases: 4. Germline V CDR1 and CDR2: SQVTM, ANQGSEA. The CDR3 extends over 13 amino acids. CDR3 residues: CSVATGGPYEQYF. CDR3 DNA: TGCAGCGTTGCAACAGGGGGGCCCTACGAGCAGTACTTC.

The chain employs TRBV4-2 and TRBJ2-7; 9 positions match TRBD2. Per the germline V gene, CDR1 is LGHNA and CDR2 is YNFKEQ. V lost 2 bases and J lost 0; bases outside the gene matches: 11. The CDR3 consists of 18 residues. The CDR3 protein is CASSQHSGSRPSSYEQYF. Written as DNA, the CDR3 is TGTGCCAGCAGCCAACATAGCGGGAGCCGACCTAGCTCCTACGAGCAGTACTTC.

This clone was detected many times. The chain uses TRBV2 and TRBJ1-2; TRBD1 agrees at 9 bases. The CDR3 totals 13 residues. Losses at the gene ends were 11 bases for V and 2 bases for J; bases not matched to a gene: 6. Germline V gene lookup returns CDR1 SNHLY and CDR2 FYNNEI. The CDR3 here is CAGQGQENYGYTF. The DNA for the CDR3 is TGTGCCGGACAGGGGCAGGAAAACTATGGCTACACCTTC.

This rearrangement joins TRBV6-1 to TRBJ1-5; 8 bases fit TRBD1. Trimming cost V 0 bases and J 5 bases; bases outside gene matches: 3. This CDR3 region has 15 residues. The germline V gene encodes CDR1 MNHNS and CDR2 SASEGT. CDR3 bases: TGTGCCAGCAGTGAAGCAACAGGGGGGGATCAGCCCCAGCATTTT. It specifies CASSEATGGDQPQHF.

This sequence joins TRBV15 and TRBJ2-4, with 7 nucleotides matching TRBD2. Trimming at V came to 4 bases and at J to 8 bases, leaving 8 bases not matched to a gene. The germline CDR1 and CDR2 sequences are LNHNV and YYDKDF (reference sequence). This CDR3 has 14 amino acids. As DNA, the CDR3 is TGTGCCACCAGCAAAGTACCAGGGAGGGACATTCAGTACTTC. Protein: CATSKVPGRDIQYF.

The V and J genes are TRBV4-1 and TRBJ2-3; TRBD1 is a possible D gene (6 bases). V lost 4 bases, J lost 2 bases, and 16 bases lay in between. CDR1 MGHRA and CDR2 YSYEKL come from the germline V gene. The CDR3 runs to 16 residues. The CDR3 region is CASSLRTTGPTDTQYF. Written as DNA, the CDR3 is TGCGCCAGCAGCCTACGAACCACAGGGCCCACAGATACGCAGTATTTT.

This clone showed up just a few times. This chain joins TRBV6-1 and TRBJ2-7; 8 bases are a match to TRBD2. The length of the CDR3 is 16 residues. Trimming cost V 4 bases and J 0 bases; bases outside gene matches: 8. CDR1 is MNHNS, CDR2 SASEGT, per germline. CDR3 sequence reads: CASSAWVSGGSYEQYF. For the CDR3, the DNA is TGTGCCAGCAGTGCGTGGGTGAGCGGGGGCTCCTACGAGCAGTACTTC.

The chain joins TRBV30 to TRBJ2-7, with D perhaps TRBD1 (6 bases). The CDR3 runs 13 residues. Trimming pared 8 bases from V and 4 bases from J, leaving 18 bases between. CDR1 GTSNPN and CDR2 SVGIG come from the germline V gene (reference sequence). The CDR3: CALRKQGSYEQYF. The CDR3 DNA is TGTGCCCTTAGGAAACAGGGTAGTTACGAGCAGTACTTC.

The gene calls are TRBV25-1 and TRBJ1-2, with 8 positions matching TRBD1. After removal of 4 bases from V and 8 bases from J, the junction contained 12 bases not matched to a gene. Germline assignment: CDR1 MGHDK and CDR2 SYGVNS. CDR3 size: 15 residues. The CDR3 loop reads CASSGLGQGIRGYTF. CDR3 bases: TGTGCCAGCAGTGGCCTCGGACAGGGCATAAGAGGCTACACCTTC.

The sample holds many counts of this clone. In DNA form, the CDR3 reads TGTGCCAGCAACAGACAGGGGGCTCCTAATGAAAAACTGTTTTTT. Amino acid sequence: CASNRQGAPNEKLFF. This chain joins TRBV9 and TRBJ1-4; 10 bases match TRBD1. With V trimmed by 6 bases and J by 3 bases, 5 bases remained unmatched. This CDR3 is built from 15 residues. Germline loops: CDR1 SGDLS, CDR2 YYNGEE.